This T cell receptor (beta chain) is from a study of molecular identifiers for immune sequencing clone quantification. CDR3 length: 16 amino acids. TCRdb recomputed calls from the PCR reads with MiXCR, one row per CDR3 protein. Of about 500,000 distinct CDR3 sequences listed, 20% to 25% are singletons. Sequences were obtained from naive CD8+ T cells from blood, with Jurkat cell RNA spiked in. Subset of the sample: FACS-sorted CD8+CD4-CCR7+CD45RA+ naive T cells. V usage is TRBV21-1 and J usage is TRBJ1-6; the table's D call TRBD1 went unverified against the DNA. TRBV21-1 is termed a pseudogene. This sequence originates from a human donor in good health. Some libraries in this study had Jurkat cell RNA spiked in. CDR3 region: CASHRVQAKYNSPLHF. The CDR3 DNA follows: TGTGCCAGCCACAGGGTCCAGGCAAAATATAATTCACCCCTCCACTTT.